The 8 T cell receptor beta chains in this list originate from one sample, sequenced in a study of shared clonotypes between healthy human individuals. Assay used: immunoSEQ multiplex PCR; TCRdb lists only in-frame clones, some missing. This table has 450,000 to 500,000 clones, 81% appearing once. Sequenced: PBMCs. These receptors all come from a woman between 40 and 50 years old in good health. Some clones in this sample may be carry-over from other donors' samples.

V is TRBV19 and J is TRBJ2-1; tentative D call: TRBD2 (6 bases). The CDR3 has 13 residues. Germline CDR1 LNHDA, CDR2 SQIVND (reference sequence). Between the trimmed V and J ends, which lost 6 bases and 12 bases, there was a span of 18 bases. The CDR3 region is CASSPGGGVRQFF. CDR3 sequence (DNA): TGTGCCAGTAGCCCCGGGGGAGGCGTGCGGCAGTTCTTC.

The CDR3 nucleotides read TGTGCCAGCAGCTTAGACATTGGAGGCTACACCTTC. Translated: CASSLDIGGYTF. V usage is TRBV7-8 and J usage is TRBJ1-2; no definite D call. The germline V and J ends were trimmed by 1 base and 8 bases, with 8 bases remaining between them. CDR1 SGHVS and CDR2 FQNEAQ come from the germline V gene. The CDR3 runs to 12 residues.

V usage is TRBV28 and J usage is TRBJ1-5, with 7 positions matching TRBD1. V was pared by 2 bases and J by 6 bases, with 10 bases of the junction left unmatched. The CDR3 sequence is 16 residues long. Germline loops: CDR1 MDHEN, CDR2 SYDVKM. This chain's CDR3 is CASSLKNRGSGQPQHF. The CDR3 DNA reads TGTGCCAGCAGTTTAAAGAACAGGGGATCGGGTCAGCCCCAGCATTTT.

The chain employs TRBV30 and TRBJ2-2; the D gene is possibly TRBD1 (6 bases). Trimming stripped 4 bases from V and 0 bases from J, with 15 bases between. From germline, CDR1 is GTSNPN and CDR2 SVGIG (reference sequence). The CDR3 is made up of 16 amino acids. The CDR3 protein is CAWTLGDKPNTGELFF. The CDR3 nucleotides are TGTGCCTGGACTCTAGGGGACAAACCGAACACCGGGGAGCTGTTTTTT. The variable domain in full, with the rest retrieved from reference TRBV30 and TRBJ2-2, is SQTIHQWPATLVQPVGSPLSLECTVEGTSNPNLYWYRQAAGRGLQLLFYSVGIGQISSEVPQNLSASRPQDRQFILSSKKLLLSDSGFYLCAWTLGDKPNTGELFFGEGSRLTVL.

The chain recombines TRBV30 with TRBJ1-4; D is possibly TRBD1 (6 bases). Trimming removed 5 bases at V and 4 bases at J, with 11 bases between. CDR1 is GTSNPN and CDR2 is SVGIG in the germline V gene (reference sequence). The CDR3 consists of 13 residues. CDR3 bases: TGTGCCTGGGTAAAACAGGGTAATGAAAAACTGTTTTTT. This gives the protein CAWVKQGNEKLFF. Complete variable domain (other parts from reference TRBV30 and TRBJ1-4): SQTIHQWPATLVQPVGSPLSLECTVEGTSNPNLYWYRQAAGRGLQLLFYSVGIGQISSEVPQNLSASRPQDRQFILSSKKLLLSDSGFYLCAWVKQGNEKLFFGSGTQLSVL.

The CDR3: CASSESVGLYGYTF. CDR3 nucleotides: TGTGCCAGCAGTGAATCCGTAGGACTCTATGGCTACACCTTC. This chain uses TRBV6-1 with TRBJ1-2, with D unresolved. CDR3 length: 14 amino acids. Germline CDR1 MNHNS, CDR2 SASEGT. V shed 2 bases and J shed 4 bases, with 11 bases lying between them.

The chain employs TRBV5-1 and TRBJ1-1; TRBD1 might be the D (5 bases). CDR1 is SGHRS and CDR2 is YFSETQ in the germline V gene. This CDR3 contains 15 residues. Trimming cost V 3 bases and J 0 bases, with 12 bases left between them. The chain's CDR3 is CASSSRGTLNTEAFF. Written as DNA, the CDR3 is TGCGCCAGCAGCTCAAGAGGGACGTTGAACACTGAAGCTTTCTTT.

To note about this clone: A much larger clone lies a single base off, so this may be a read error. This chain joins TRBV7-2 and TRBJ2-7; no firm D call. The V end was cut by 0 bases, the J end by 5 bases, with 11 bases between. Germline CDR1 SGHTA, CDR2 FQGNSA. The CDR3 totals 14 residues. CDR3 loop: CASSLARALNEQYF. The CDR3 DNA reads TGTGCCAGCAGCTTAGCAAGAGCTCTCAACGAGCAGTACTTC.